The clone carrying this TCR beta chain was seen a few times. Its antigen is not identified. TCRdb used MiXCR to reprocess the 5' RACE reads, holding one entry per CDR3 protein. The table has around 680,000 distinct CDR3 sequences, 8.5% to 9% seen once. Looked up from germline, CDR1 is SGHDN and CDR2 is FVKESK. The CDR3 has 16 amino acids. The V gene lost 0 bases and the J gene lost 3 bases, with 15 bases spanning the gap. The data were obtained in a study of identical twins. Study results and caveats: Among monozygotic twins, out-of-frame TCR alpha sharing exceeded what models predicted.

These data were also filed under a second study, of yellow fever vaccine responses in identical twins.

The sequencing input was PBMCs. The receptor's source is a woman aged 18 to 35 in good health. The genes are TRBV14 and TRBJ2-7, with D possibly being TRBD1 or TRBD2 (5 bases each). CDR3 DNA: TGTGCCAGCAGCCAAGAATATGGGACGGACGGCTACGAGCAGTACTTC. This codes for CASSQEYGTDGYEQYF.